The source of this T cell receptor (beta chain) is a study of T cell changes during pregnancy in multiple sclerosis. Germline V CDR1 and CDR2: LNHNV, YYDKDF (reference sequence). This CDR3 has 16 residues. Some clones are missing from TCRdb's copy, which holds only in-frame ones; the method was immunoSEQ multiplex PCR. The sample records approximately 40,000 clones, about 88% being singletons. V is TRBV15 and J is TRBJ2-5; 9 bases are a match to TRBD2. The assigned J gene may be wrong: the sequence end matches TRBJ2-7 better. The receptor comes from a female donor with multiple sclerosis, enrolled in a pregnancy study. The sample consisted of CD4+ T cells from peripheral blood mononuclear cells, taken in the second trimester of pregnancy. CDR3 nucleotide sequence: TGTGCCACCAGCAGAGATCATGGGACTAGCAACAACGAGCAGTACTTC. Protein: CATSRDHGTSNNEQYF.